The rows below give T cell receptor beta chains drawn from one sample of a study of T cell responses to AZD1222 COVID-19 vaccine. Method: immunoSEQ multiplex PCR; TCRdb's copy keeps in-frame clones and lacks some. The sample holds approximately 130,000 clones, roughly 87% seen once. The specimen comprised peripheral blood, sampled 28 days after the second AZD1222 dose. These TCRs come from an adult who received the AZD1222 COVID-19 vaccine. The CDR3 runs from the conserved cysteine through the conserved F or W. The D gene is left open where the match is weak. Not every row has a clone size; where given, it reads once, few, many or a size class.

TGTGCCAGCAGCTCCCCTCCAGGACAGCCCCTACACACTGAAGCTTTCTTT,CASSSPPGQPLHTEAFF,NA,NA,TRBV7-8,TRBJ1-1
TGTGCCAGCAGCGTAGGGGTCACCCGGGGGACTAATGAAAAACTGTTTTTT,CASSVGVTRGTNEKLFF,NA,NA,TRBV9,TRBJ1-4
TGTGCCAGCAGCCCAGGGGGCATGAACAATCAGCCCCAGCATTTT,CASSPGGMNNQPQHF,NA,TRBD1,TRBV9,TRBJ1-5
TGTGCCAGCAGCCAGGGCCCGGCAGTGAACACCGGGGAGCTGTTTTTT,CASSQGPAVNTGELFF,NA,NA,TRBV3-1/TRBV3-2,TRBJ2-2
TGCGCCAGCAGCAGGGACAGGGGGCGCGATTATGGCTACACCTTC,CASSRDRGRDYGYTF,NA,TRBD1,TRBV5-1,TRBJ1-2
TGTGCCAGCAGTGTACAGGGGGGAACCTACGAGCAGTACTTC,CASSVQGGTYEQYF,NA,TRBD1,TRBV2,TRBJ2-7
TGCGCCAGCAGCTCGGACAGGGGGCGTTTAGGTTCACCCCTCCACTTT,CASSSDRGRLGSPLHF,once,TRBD1,TRBV5-1,TRBJ1-6
TGTGCCAGCAGCCGGGACGGGGCTCTCTACTATGGCTACACCTTC,CASSRDGALYYGYTF,NA,NA,TRBV5-6,TRBJ1-2
TGTGCCAGTAGTATAGGGGACACTAATGAAAAACTGTTTTTT,CASSIGDTNEKLFF,NA,NA,TRBV19,TRBJ1-4
TGTGCCAGCAGCTTTAGTAATGTATGGCCCCAGCATTTT,CASSFSNVWPQHF,NA,NA,TRBV7-9,TRBJ1-5
TGTGCCACCAGCCTCGATTCACCCCTCCACTTT,CATSLDSPLHF,NA,NA,TRBV15,TRBJ1-6
TGTGCCAGCAGTCAGAGGACAGGGGTGTACTATGGCTACACCTTC,CASSQRTGVYYGYTF,NA,TRBD1,TRBV6-5,TRBJ1-2
TGTGCCAGCAGTTTAAAGGGAAACACCATATATTTT,CASSLKGNTIYF,NA,NA,TRBV12-3/TRBV12-4,TRBJ1-3
TGTGCCAGTTTGGGAGGGCCCTACACCGGGGAGCTGTTTTTT,CASLGGPYTGELFF,once,TRBD2,TRBV19,TRBJ2-2
TGTGCCTGGACCCCGGACAGGGGATGGGGCTACACCTTC,CAWTPDRGWGYTF,NA,TRBD1,TRBV30,TRBJ1-2
TGTGCCAGCAGCGGAACCGCGGACCTCTATGGCTACACCTTC,CASSGTADLYGYTF,NA,NA,TRBV5-4,TRBJ1-2
TGTGCCAGCTCTCCGGACGGATACAATGAGCAGTTCTTC,CASSPDGYNEQFF,NA,NA,TRBV6-5,TRBJ2-1
TGCGCCAGCAGCCCCCTTGATAGGGACGGCTATGGCTACACCTTC,CASSPLDRDGYGYTF,once,NA,TRBV4-3,TRBJ1-2
TGTGCCAGTAGTATCGGTCTCGACGAGCAGTACTTC,CASSIGLDEQYF,NA,NA,TRBV19,TRBJ2-7
TGTGCCTGGACGACAGGTGGGAACACTGAAGCTTTCTTT,CAWTTGGNTEAFF,NA,NA,TRBV30,TRBJ1-1
TGTGCCAGCAGCGCTGTAGGGGCCACTAATGAAAAACTGTTTTTT,CASSAVGATNEKLFF,NA,NA,TRBV7-9,TRBJ1-4
TGTGCCAGCAGTTACCGGGACGGGAGCCGGGCCTCAAAACTGTTTTTT,CASSYRDGSRASKLFF,NA,NA,TRBV6-5,TRBJ1-4
TGTGCCAGCAGCTTAGCGGTTGATAACCGGGACAGGGGGCGTCAAGAGCAGTACTTC,CASSLAVDNRDRGRQEQYF,NA,TRBD1,TRBV11-3,TRBJ2-7
TGTGCCAGCAGCTTGGGTCAGGGCGGGACTGAAGCTTTCTTT,CASSLGQGGTEAFF,once,NA,TRBV5-8,TRBJ1-1
TGTGCCAGCAGCCAGAGTGGGTATCAGCCCCAGCATTTT,CASSQSGYQPQHF,NA,NA,TRBV5-5,TRBJ1-5
TGTGCCAGCAGGCCGGGACAGGTGAACACCGGGGAGCTGTTTTTT,CASRPGQVNTGELFF,NA,TRBD1,TRBV7-2,TRBJ2-2
TGTGCCATCAGTACGGCTAGCGGGAGTTCCGGGGAGCTGTTTTTT,CAISTASGSSGELFF,NA,TRBD2,TRBV10-3,TRBJ2-2
TGTGCCAGCAGACAAGCGGGACAGAACACTGAAGCTTTCTTT,CASRQAGQNTEAFF,NA,NA,TRBV25-1,TRBJ1-1
TGTGCCAGCAGCGCCCAACAGCTCGCGAACACCGGGGAGCTGTTTTTT,CASSAQQLANTGELFF,NA,NA,TRBV9,TRBJ2-2
TGTGCCAGCAGTGCACGGGGACAGGGCGGTGGCTACACCTTC,CASSARGQGGGYTF,NA,TRBD1,TRBV6-6,TRBJ1-2
TGTGCCAGCAGTGAATGGGGGCTTGGAAACACCATATATTTT,CASSEWGLGNTIYF,NA,NA,TRBV6-1,TRBJ1-3
TGTGCCACCGGCCGAGGACGCGTTAATGAAAAACTGTTTTTT,CATGRGRVNEKLFF,NA,NA,TRBV15,TRBJ1-4
TGTGCCAGCAGCCCGGGGGGGGGCTGGAGCAATCAGCCCCAGCATTTT,CASSPGGGWSNQPQHF,NA,NA,TRBV7-9,TRBJ1-5
TGTGCCAGCAGCGTAGGACAGTTTTTTGAGCAGTTCTTC,CASSVGQFFEQFF,NA,NA,TRBV6-5,TRBJ2-1
TGTGCCTGGAGTCCCGGGGCGGGGTGGCCCCAGCATTTT,CAWSPGAGWPQHF,many,NA,TRBV30,TRBJ1-5